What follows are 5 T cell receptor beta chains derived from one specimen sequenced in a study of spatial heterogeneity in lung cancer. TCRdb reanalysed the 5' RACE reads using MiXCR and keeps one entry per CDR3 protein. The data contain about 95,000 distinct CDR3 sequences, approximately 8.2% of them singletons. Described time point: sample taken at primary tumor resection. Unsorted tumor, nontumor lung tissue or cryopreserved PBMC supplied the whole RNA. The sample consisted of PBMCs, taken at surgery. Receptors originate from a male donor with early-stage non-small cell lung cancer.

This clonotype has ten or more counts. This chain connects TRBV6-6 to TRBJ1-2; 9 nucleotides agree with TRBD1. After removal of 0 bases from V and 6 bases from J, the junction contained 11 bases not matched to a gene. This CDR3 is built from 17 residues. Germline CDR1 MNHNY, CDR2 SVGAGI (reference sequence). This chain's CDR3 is CASSYSLPTGGGDGYTF. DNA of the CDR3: TGTGCCAGCAGTTACTCACTCCCGACAGGGGGTGGTGATGGCTACACCTTC.

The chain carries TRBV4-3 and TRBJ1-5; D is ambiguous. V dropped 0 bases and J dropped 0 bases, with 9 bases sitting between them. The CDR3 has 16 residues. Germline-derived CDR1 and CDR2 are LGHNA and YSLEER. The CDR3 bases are TGCGCCAGCAGCCAAGATCTTCGGGATAGCAATCAGCCCCAGCATTTT. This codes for CASSQDLRDSNQPQHF.

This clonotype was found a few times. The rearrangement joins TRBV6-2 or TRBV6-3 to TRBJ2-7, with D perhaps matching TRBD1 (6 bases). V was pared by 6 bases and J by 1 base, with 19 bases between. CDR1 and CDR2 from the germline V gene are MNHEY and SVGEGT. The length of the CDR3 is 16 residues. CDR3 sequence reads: CASSLTTLRGSYEQYF. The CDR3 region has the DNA TGTGCCAGCAGCCTAACGACCCTTAGGGGGTCCTACGAGCAGTACTTC.

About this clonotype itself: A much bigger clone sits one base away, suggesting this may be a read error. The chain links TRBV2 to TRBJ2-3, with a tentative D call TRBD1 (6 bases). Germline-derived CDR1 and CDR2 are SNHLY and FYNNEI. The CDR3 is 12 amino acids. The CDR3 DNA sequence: TGTGTCAGCGCAGGGGAGACAGATACGCAGTATTTT. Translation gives CVSAGETDTQYF.

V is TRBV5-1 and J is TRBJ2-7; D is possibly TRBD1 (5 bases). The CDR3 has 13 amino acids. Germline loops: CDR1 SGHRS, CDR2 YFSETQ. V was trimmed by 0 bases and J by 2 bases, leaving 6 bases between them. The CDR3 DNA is TGCGCCAGCAGCTTGGAAGGGGCCTACGAGCAGTACTTC. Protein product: CASSLEGAYEQYF.